This T cell receptor beta chain was sequenced for a study of CD8+ T cells in alopecia areata. Study outcomes and limitations: Scalp repertoires also include resident alphabeta T cells from normal skin. With patients, TCR sharing proved less clear than in mice, a difference possibly related to HLA.

In regard to this clone: Its antigen remains unknown.

Sequencing templates came from extracted RNA that was reverse transcribed into cDNA. Sequencing used immunoSEQ multiplex PCR; TCRdb keeps in-frame clones, though not all of them. The sample lists about 20,000 clones; less than 70% were seen once. Several patients' sorted CD4+ cells yielded CD25+CD127- cells. Lesional scalp tissue (obtained by punch biopsy) and peripheral blood were collected from alopecia areata patients. Sorting from PBMCs produced CD4+ and CD8+ T cells. The sequenced sample consisted of CD4+ Tregs sorted from blood. The receptor's source is a human donor with alopecia areata.

The CDR3, as DNA: TGCGCCAGCAGCCCAGGGAGCTCTGGGGCCAACGTCCTGACTTTC. Residues: CASSPGSSGANVLTF. The chain carries TRBV5-1 and TRBJ2-6; D could derive from TRBD1 or TRBD2 (5 bases each). The CDR3 is made up of 15 amino acids. V was clipped by 4 bases and J by 0 bases, with 8 bases between them. Germline values: CDR1 SGHRS, CDR2 YFSETQ.